A selection of T cell receptor beta chains follows, all from one sample in a study of blood T cells in healthy people across ages. TCRdb re-called the 5' RACE reads through MiXCR, storing one row per CDR3 protein. Of 1.4 million or so distinct CDR3 sequences in the sample, 42% were seen once. The sequenced sample consisted of blood. These TCRs come from a woman younger than 35 in good health. Each CDR3 is given with its conserved first and last residue. A D gene is named only where the DNA matches it firmly. Clone size is shown for a subset of rows, as once, few, many or a class of expanded clone.

CASSHTSFNEQFF,TGTGCCAGCAGCCATACTAGCTTCAACGAGCAGTTCTTC,-,TRBJ2-1,-,TRBV12-3/TRBV12-4
CAGSGQLSNQPQHF,TGTGCCGGCAGCGGACAGTTAAGCAATCAGCCCCAGCATTTT,-,TRBJ1-5,-,TRBV9
CASSNTGGNAFF,TGTGCCAGTAGCAACACAGGGGGGAACGCTTTCTTT,-,TRBJ1-1,TRBD1,TRBV19
CAIRAMQETQYF,TGTGCCATCAGGGCTATGCAAGAGACCCAGTACTTC,-,TRBJ2-5,-,TRBV7-9
CASSFRTGGQETQYF,TGTGCCAGCAGCTTCAGGACAGGGGGCCAAGAGACCCAGTACTTC,few,TRBJ2-5,TRBD1,TRBV7-6
CASSFGSVSYEQYF,TGTGCCAGCAGCTTTGGGAGTGTTTCCTACGAGCAGTACTTC,-,TRBJ2-7,-,TRBV5-6
CASSFGLTQYF,TGCGCCAGCAGCTTCGGGTTAACGCAGTATTTT,-,TRBJ2-3,-,TRBV5-1
CAWTWGQSDTQYF,TGTGCCTGGACGTGGGGGCAGTCAGATACGCAGTATTTT,-,TRBJ2-3,-,TRBV30
CASSEAGQINYGYTF,TGTGCCAGCAGTGAAGCGGGACAGATCAACTATGGCTACACCTTC,-,TRBJ1-2,TRBD1,TRBV6-1
CASSFGGALSTDTQYF,TGTGCCAGCAGTTTCGGGGGGGCTTTAAGCACAGATACGCAGTATTTT,few,TRBJ2-3,TRBD2,TRBV7-2
CASRGDRGRTDTQYF,TGTGCCAGCAGGGGAGACAGGGGGCGAACAGATACGCAGTATTTT,-,TRBJ2-3,TRBD1,TRBV6-6
CASSSGTGTPYEQYF,TGTGCCAGCAGCTCCGGGACAGGAACCCCCTACGAGCAGTACTTC,few,TRBJ2-7,TRBD1,TRBV7-2
CASSYSWDSGSYADTQYF,TGTGCCAGCAGTTACTCGTGGGATAGCGGGTCGTACGCAGATACGCAGTATTTT,-,TRBJ2-3,TRBD2,TRBV6-5
CASSPGQGGGDGYTF,TGTGCCAGCAGTCCCGGACAGGGCGGTGGGGATGGCTACACCTTC,-,TRBJ1-2,TRBD1,TRBV27
CSVPSTGVDTQYF,TGCAGCGTTCCTTCCACAGGGGTAGATACGCAGTATTTT,-,TRBJ2-3,TRBD1,TRBV29-1
CASSYPLRSPLHF,TGTGCCAGCAGTTACCCTCTAAGATCACCCCTCCACTTT,-,TRBJ1-6,-,TRBV6-2/TRBV6-3
CASSQRDRGASGRLYEQYF,TGTGCCAGCAGCCAACGCGACAGGGGAGCAAGCGGGAGGCTCTACGAGCAGTACTTC,-,TRBJ2-7,-,TRBV4-2
CASSYLGSRGEQFF,TGTGCCAGCAGTTACTTGGGCAGTCGGGGTGAGCAGTTCTTC,-,TRBJ2-1,-,TRBV6-2/TRBV6-3
CASSFELARADTQYF,TGTGCCAGCAGTTTTGAACTAGCGCGGGCAGATACGCAGTATTTT,few,TRBJ2-3,TRBD2,TRBV27
CASSEGTSGTTGELFF,TGTGCCAGCAGTGAAGGGACTAGCGGGACCACCGGGGAGCTGTTTTTT,few,TRBJ2-2,TRBD2,TRBV2
CASSQGRDGVRSTEAFF,TGCGCCAGCAGCCAGGGTCGTGACGGGGTAAGGAGCACTGAAGCTTTCTTT,few,TRBJ1-1,-,TRBV4-1
CSDAGGDNYGYTF,TGCAGCGACGCAGGGGGCGATAACTATGGCTACACCTTC,many,TRBJ1-2,TRBD1,TRBV29-1
CATSRDYTPYNEQFF,TGTGCCACCAGCAGAGATTACACCCCGTACAATGAGCAGTTCTTC,-,TRBJ2-1,-,TRBV15
CATSTITSGHEQYF,TGTGCCACCAGCACTATCACAAGCGGCCACGAGCAGTACTTC,once,TRBJ2-7,-,TRBV15
CASSVGLGQDTGELFF,TGTGCCAGCAGCGTGGGTCTTGGACAAGACACCGGGGAGCTGTTTTTT,-,TRBJ2-2,-,TRBV9
CASSADRGPYNSPLHF,TGTGCCAGCAGCGCGGACAGGGGGCCCTATAATTCACCCCTCCACTTT,few,TRBJ1-6,TRBD1,TRBV7-2
CASSLARTSTNEKLFF,TGTGCCAGCAGCTTAGCAAGGACTTCAACTAATGAAAAACTGTTTTTT,-,TRBJ1-4,-,TRBV7-2
CSGLGSTTEAFF,TGCAGTGGCTTGGGGTCGACCACTGAAGCTTTCTTT,few,TRBJ1-1,-,TRBV20-1
CSAKPGGPSYEQYF,TGCAGTGCCAAGCCAGGGGGCCCTTCCTACGAGCAGTACTTC,-,TRBJ2-7,TRBD1,TRBV20-1
CASSLWAGALQETQYF,TGTGCCAGCAGTTTATGGGCCGGGGCACTTCAAGAGACCCAGTACTTC,once,TRBJ2-5,-,TRBV28
CASSLGRFAYEQYF,TGTGCCAGCAGTTTAGGCAGATTCGCCTACGAGCAGTACTTC,-,TRBJ2-7,-,TRBV27
CASSYPGLLEGTQHF,TGTGCCAGCAGTTACCCGGGACTCCTTGAAGGGACCCAGCATTTT,few,TRBJ1-5,-,TRBV6-2/TRBV6-3
CSVERKEGRTQYF,TGCAGCGTTGAAAGGAAAGAGGGGAGGACCCAGTACTTC,-,TRBJ2-5,-,TRBV29-1
CAIRPGLQYEQYF,TGTGCCATCAGACCGGGACTACAATACGAGCAGTACTTC,-,TRBJ2-7,TRBD2,TRBV10-3
CAISEFYNEQFF,TGTGCCATCAGTGAGTTCTACAATGAGCAGTTCTTC,-,TRBJ2-1,-,TRBV10-3
CASSQDSQGIGEKLFF,TGCGCCAGCAGCCAAGATTCCCAGGGGATAGGGGAAAAACTGTTTTTT,-,TRBJ1-4,-,TRBV4-3
CASSLRGVLEQFF,TGTGCCAGCAGCTTACGAGGGGTGCTTGAGCAGTTCTTC,few,TRBJ2-1,-,TRBV11-2
CASSAGGLAGVDEQYF,TGTGCCAGCAGCGCCGGTGGACTAGCGGGAGTGGATGAGCAGTACTTC,many,TRBJ2-5,TRBD2,TRBV11-1
CASSPHRGTDTQYF,TGCGCCAGCAGCCCCCATCGGGGAACAGATACGCAGTATTTT,few,TRBJ2-3,-,TRBV4-1
CASSQEWGLDGYTF,TGCGCCAGCAGCCAAGAGTGGGGGCTCGACGGCTACACCTTC,-,TRBJ1-2,-,TRBV4-3
CSASIPRGGGYTF,TGCAGTGCTTCCATCCCTAGAGGGGGTGGCTACACCTTC,few,TRBJ1-2,-,TRBV20-1
CASSLADRGVYEQYF,TGTGCCAGCAGCTTAGCGGACAGGGGGGTCTACGAGCAGTACTTC,-,TRBJ2-7,TRBD1,TRBV7-2
CASSLRGLFEKLFF,TGTGCCAGCAGTTTAAGGGGGTTGTTTGAAAAACTGTTTTTT,few,TRBJ1-4,-,TRBV28
CASSPRGLAGNYNEQFF,TGTGCCAGCAGCCCTCGGGGACTAGCGGGGAACTACAATGAGCAGTTCTTC,-,TRBJ2-1,TRBD2,TRBV7-9
CASSKASGQETQYF,TGTGCCAGCAGTAAGGCTAGCGGGCAAGAGACCCAGTACTTC,-,TRBJ2-5,TRBD2,TRBV6-6
CASSESGYQTQYF,TGCGCCAGCAGTGAGTCAGGCTACCAGACCCAGTACTTC,-,TRBJ2-5,-,TRBV10-2
CSAPKGGQETQYF,TGCAGTGCTCCGAAGGGGGGACAGGAGACCCAGTACTTC,-,TRBJ2-5,-,TRBV20-1
CASSLEGRVNTEAFF,TGTGCCAGCAGTTTAGAGGGCAGGGTGAACACTGAAGCTTTCTTT,few,TRBJ1-1,-,TRBV12-3/TRBV12-4
CASSQDQGRSYGYTF,TGTGCCAGCAGCCAAGATCAAGGCAGATCCTATGGCTACACCTTC,many,TRBJ1-2,-,TRBV4-2
CASSPRQGIEETQYF,TGTGCCAGCTCACCGAGACAGGGGATCGAAGAGACCCAGTACTTC,-,TRBJ2-5,TRBD1,TRBV18
CASSLVMGQGSNEQYF,TGTGCCAGCAGCTTAGTTATGGGACAGGGGTCCAATGAGCAGTACTTC,-,TRBJ2-5,TRBD1,TRBV7-2
CATSVRETGKLFF,TGTGCCACCAGCGTAAGGGAGACCGGGAAGCTGTTTTTT,-,TRBJ2-2,-,TRBV15
CASSSTRESGTDTQYF,TGTGCCAGCAGCTCGACCCGGGAGTCAGGCACAGATACGCAGTATTTT,-,TRBJ2-3,-,TRBV13
CASSVLQGPQETQYF,TGTGCCAGCAGTGTCCTACAGGGACCCCAAGAGACCCAGTACTTC,-,TRBJ2-5,-,TRBV6-2/TRBV6-3
CASSLGQWGAGELFF,TGTGCCAGCAGCTTAGGACAGTGGGGCGCCGGGGAGCTGTTTTTT,-,TRBJ2-2,-,TRBV7-2
CASSQGPGTSAYFGETQFF,TGCGCCAGCAGCCAAGGACCAGGGACCAGCGCTTACTTTGGAGAGACCCAGTTCTTC,-,TRBJ2-1,-,TRBV4-1
CASSRTAADTQYF,TGTGCCAGCTCCCGGACAGCTGCAGATACGCAGTATTTT,-,TRBJ2-3,-,TRBV7-9
CASIDRVNEKLFF,TGTGCCAGCATCGACAGGGTTAATGAAAAACTGTTTTTT,-,TRBJ1-4,TRBD1,TRBV6-2/TRBV6-3
CASSLSPVRTEAFF,TGCGCCAGCAGCCTGTCCCCGGTACGAACTGAAGCTTTCTTT,once,TRBJ1-1,-,TRBV5-1
CASSLGRNEQFF,TGTGCCAGCAGCTTAGGGAGGAATGAGCAGTTCTTC,many,TRBJ2-1,-,TRBV7-9